The sequence of this TCR beta chain was determined in a study of T cells in Graves' hyperthyroidism and ophthalmopathy. Comments on this clonotype: A read error may be the cause here, since a much bigger clone is one base away.

Clinical symptoms, serum thyroxine, TRAb, thyroid ultrasound and orbital computed tomography established diagnosis. V was cut by 8 bases and J by 0 bases, with 19 bases left in between. The CDR3 covers 16 residues. Germline-derived CDR1 and CDR2 are MNHNS and SASEGT. The TCR beta CDR3 regions underwent amplification using RNA transcripts as the source. Researchers ran a first-round RT-PCR on the TCR CDR3 using the HTBI primer set. MiXCR was run by TCRdb on the multiplex PCR reads, yielding one entry per CDR3 protein. This table holds 300,000 to 400,000 distinct CDR3 sequences, approximately 14% found once.

The sequenced sample was blood. This sequence originates from a woman between 25 and 40 years old with Graves' ophthalmopathy. The chain uses TRBV6-1 and TRBJ1-1, with D unclear. CDR3 residues: CASSRGSLPLNTEAFF. DNA of the CDR3: TGTGCCAGCTCTCGAGGTAGTTTACCATTGAACACTGAAGCTTTCTTT.